This record concerns one T cell receptor beta chain sequence. These data belong to a study of blood T cell repertoires in COVID-19. Study context: Samples of COVID-19 (acute and convalescent) were obtained from the United States, Italy and Spain. Nucleic acid was either cDNA or gDNA, and it came from T cells, B-cell-depleted T cells, or PBMCs.

Only in-frame clones appear in the TCRdb table, and some are missing; sequencing was by immunoSEQ multiplex PCR. The top ten clones hold 1.4% to 1.5% of a sample with about 430,000 clones, more than 70% of them seen once. Individuals in the exposed group had encountered a COVID-19 case within 2 weeks preceding study entry. Germline CDR1 and CDR2: SGHTA and FQGTGA. V gave up 5 bases and J gave up 6 bases, with 12 bases separating them. The CDR3 has 13 residues. V and J are TRBV7-3 and TRBJ2-3; D gene unclear. The material sequenced was PBMCs or T cells enriched from blood (not recorded which). The TCR comes from a woman aged 18 to 35 who had been exposed to COVID-19. CDR3 amino acids: CASSLEVFDTQYF. In nucleotides, the CDR3 is TGTGCCAGCAGCCTCGAGGTGTTTGATACGCAGTATTTT.